The clone carrying this T cell receptor beta chain was detected only a few times. Its matching antigen is unknown. Distinct nucleotide sequences in the sample also encode this CDR3. cDNA synthesis used the whole RNA isolate, giving expressed TCRB sequences. Clones were sequenced by immunoSEQ multiplex PCR, and TCRdb holds only the in-frame ones, with some missing. The profile covers about 360,000 clones, with over 10% appearing a single time and approximately 0.015% taken by the ten largest. The source of the sample is a study of beta chain features in type 1 diabetes. Study findings and constraints: When VDJ junctions were examined, type 1 diabetes patients showed fewer insertions and more deletions. Here, the possible influence of HLA type (on TCRB rearrangement) remained unresolved. A possible short-template PCR bias applies equally to patients and controls.

The sequence was obtained from a man aged 18 to 30 in good health. The sample was naive CD4+ T cells from blood.

CDR3 in amino acids: CASSSSGREETQYF. CDR3 in DNA: TGTGCCAGCAGCTCGAGCGGGAGGGAGGAGACCCAGTACTTC. This chain links TRBV7-2 with TRBJ2-5, with 10 bases matching TRBD2. J gave up 5 bases and V 4 bases, and 4 bases lay outside the gene matches. CDR3 size: 14 residues. Germline values: CDR1 SGHTA, CDR2 FQGNSA.